One sample yielded the 2 T cell receptor beta chains listed below, sequenced in a study of beta chain bispecific antibodies for T cell cancers. Study outcomes and limitations: Most targeted TRBV signal came from the leukemia cell line cells, not normal T cells.

MiXCR, applied by TCRdb to the 5' RACE reads, yields one record per CDR3 protein. The table records about 17,000 distinct CDR3 sequences, roughly 1.9% of them present only once. Blood mononuclear cells were expanded for 2 to 3 days using either OKT3 anti-CD3 antibody or CD3/CD28 beads. No antigen is known for these receptors. Material for sequencing was healthy donor T cells cultured with leukemia cells. The receptors originated from a human donor in good health. Some clones in this sample may be carry-over from other donors' samples.

This clonotype has ten or more counts. The V call is TRBV11-2, the J call TRBJ2-5; 9 nucleotides align to TRBD1. The CDR3 loop spans 14 amino acids. Germline V gives CDR1 SGHAT, CDR2 FQNNGV. The trim removed 6 bases at V and 5 bases at J, leaving 7 bases unmatched. The CDR3 sequence is CASSVDRGSETQYF. The CDR3 nucleotides read TGTGCCAGCAGTGTGGACAGGGGATCGGAGACCCAGTACTTC.

This clonotype showed up many times. The CDR3, as DNA: TGTGCCAGCAGCTCCCGGGACTACTCCTACGAGCAGTACTTC. This gives the protein CASSSRDYSYEQYF. V usage is TRBV5-4 and J usage is TRBJ2-7, with TRBD2 identical over 7 bases. V dropped 3 bases and J dropped 0; count of bases not matched to a gene: 3. The length of the CDR3 is 14 residues. Germline V lookup: CDR1 SGHNT, CDR2 YYREEE (reference sequence).